This T cell receptor (beta chain) was captured by sequencing in a study of T-cell reconstitution after alpha-beta-depleted transplantation in children. The ends were cut back, 5 bases at V and 5 bases at J, with 13 bases in the middle. Germline assignment: CDR1 SGHVS and CDR2 FNYEAQ. This CDR3 contains 14 residues. It was with unique molecular identifiers that the TCRbeta library was prepared. TCRdb analysed the PCR reads with MiXCR anew, one entry per CDR3 protein. This table has under 350,000 distinct CDR3 sequences, about 10% appearing once. This clonotype was detected many times. The rearrangement links TRBV7-6 to TRBJ2-1; D may match TRBD1 or TRBD2 (7 bases each). This clonotype was obtained from a human donor who donated a stem cell graft to a child with SCID. The specimen was PBMCs from the stem cell graft donor, collected from the stem cell graft. The CDR3 spells CASSRQGGDNEQFF. DNA of the CDR3: TGTGCCAGCAGCCGACAGGGAGGGGACAATGAGCAGTTCTTC.